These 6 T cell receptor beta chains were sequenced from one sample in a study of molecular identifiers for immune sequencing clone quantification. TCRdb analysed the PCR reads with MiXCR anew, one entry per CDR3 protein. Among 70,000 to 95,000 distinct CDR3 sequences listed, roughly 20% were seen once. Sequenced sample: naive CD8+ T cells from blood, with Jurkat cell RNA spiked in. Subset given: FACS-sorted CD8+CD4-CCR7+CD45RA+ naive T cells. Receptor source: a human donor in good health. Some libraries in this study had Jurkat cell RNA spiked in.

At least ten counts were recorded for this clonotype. The CDR3, as DNA: TGTGCCAGCAGCCCTGAGGGGAAGAACACCGGGGAGCTGTTTTTT. It specifies CASSPEGKNTGELFF. The rearrangement links TRBV7-3 to TRBJ2-2; either TRBD1 or TRBD2 may supply D (5 bases each). The CDR3 sequence is 15 residues long. The V and J ends lost 5 bases and 1 base respectively, with 11 bases between them. Germline CDR1 SGHTA, CDR2 FQGTGA.

The CDR3 loop reads CASSQGQSRLIDGYTF. In DNA, the CDR3 is TGCGCCAGCAGCCAAGGACAGTCCCGCCTAATAGATGGCTACACCTTC. The chain is built from TRBV4-3 and TRBJ1-2, with D perhaps TRBD1 (5 bases). The CDR3 loop spans 16 amino acids. V lost 1 base, J lost 6 bases, and 18 bases lay in between. Germline CDR1 LGHNA, CDR2 YSLEER.

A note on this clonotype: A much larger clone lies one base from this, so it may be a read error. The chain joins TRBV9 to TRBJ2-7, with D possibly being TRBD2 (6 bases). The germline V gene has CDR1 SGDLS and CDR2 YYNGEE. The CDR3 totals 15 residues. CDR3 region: CASSVDTGVSYERYF. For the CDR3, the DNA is TGTGCCAGCAGCGTAGATACGGGAGTGTCCTACGAGCGGTACTTC.

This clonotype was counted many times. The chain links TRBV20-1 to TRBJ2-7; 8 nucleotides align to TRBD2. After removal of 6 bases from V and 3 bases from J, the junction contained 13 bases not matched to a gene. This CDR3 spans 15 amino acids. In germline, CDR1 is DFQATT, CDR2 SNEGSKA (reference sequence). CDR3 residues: CSALLDIAGSYEQYF. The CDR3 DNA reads TGCAGTGCCCTTTTGGATATAGCGGGGAGCTACGAGCAGTACTTC.

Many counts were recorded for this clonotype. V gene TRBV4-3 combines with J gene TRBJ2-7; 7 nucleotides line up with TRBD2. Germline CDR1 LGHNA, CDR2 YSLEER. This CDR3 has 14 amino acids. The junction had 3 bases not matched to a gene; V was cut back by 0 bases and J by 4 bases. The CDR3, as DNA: TGCGCCAGCAGCCAAGATATCGGGAGGTACGAGCAGTACTTC. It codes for CASSQDIGRYEQYF.

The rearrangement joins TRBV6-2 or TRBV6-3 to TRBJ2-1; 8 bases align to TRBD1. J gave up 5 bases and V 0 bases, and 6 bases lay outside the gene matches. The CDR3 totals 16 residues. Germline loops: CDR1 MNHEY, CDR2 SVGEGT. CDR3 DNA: TGTGCCAGCAGTTACTCGAGGCAGGGGGCACACAATGAGCAGTTCTTC. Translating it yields CASSYSRQGAHNEQFF.